The 15 T cell receptor beta chains reported below all come from one sample, sequenced in a study of CD8 T cells in ankylosing spondylitis. General study results and limits: Among TCR beta sequences, a motif of several highly homologous variants appeared characteristic of ankylosing spondylitis blood.

MiXCR, applied by TCRdb to the 5' RACE reads, yields one record per CDR3 protein. The data show 400,000 or so distinct CDR3 sequences, 20% to 30% seen once. The antigens these receptors bind are not known. The sequenced sample consisted of blood, either unsorted or a sorted T cell fraction (not recorded which). Source of these receptors: a male donor with ankylosing spondylitis.

The chain employs TRBV2 and TRBJ2-1; D might be TRBD2 (5 bases). CDR1 and CDR2 (germline): SNHLY, FYNNEI. The CDR3 is made up of 16 amino acids. V was clipped by 3 bases and J by 9 bases, with 21 bases between them. CDR3 sequence reads: CASSDGKLDWELEQFF. CDR3 nucleotides: TGTGCCAGCAGTGACGGGAAACTAGACTGGGAGCTTGAGCAGTTCTTC.

This clonotype was detected only a few times. This rearrangement joins TRBV7-2 to TRBJ1-6, with 7 bases fitting TRBD1. The CDR3 runs 16 residues. The J segment lost 4 bases and the V segment lost 5 bases, leaving 8 bases of the junction unmatched. Germline loops: CDR1 SGHTA, CDR2 FQGNSA. In DNA, the CDR3 is TGTGCCAGCAGCCCCAAGCGGGACAGATATAATTCACCCCTCCACTTT. Encoded protein: CASSPKRDRYNSPLHF.

In DNA, the CDR3 is TGTGCCAGCAGTTCATTCCCTCGAGAGGACAGAGGGATCTTTTATGGCTACACCTTC. Protein product: CASSSFPREDRGIFYGYTF. The chain employs TRBV7-8 and TRBJ1-2; a weak D match, TRBD1 (6 bases). The germline CDR1 and CDR2 sequences are SGHVS and FQNEAQ. V was pared by 6 bases and J by 5 bases, with 31 bases between. This CDR3 is built from 19 residues. Together with reference TRBV7-8 and TRBJ1-2, the CDR3 gives the full variable domain: GAGVSQSPRYKVAKRGQDVALRCDPISGHVSLFWYQQALGQGPEFLTYFQNEAQLDKSGLPSDRFFAERPEGSVSTLKIQRTQQEDSAVYLCASSSFPREDRGIFYGYTFGSGTRLTVV.

The J gene is TRBJ2-3, the V gene TRBV20-1; 12 nucleotides line up with TRBD2. Germline lookup yields CDR1 DFQATT and CDR2 SNEGSKA (reference sequence). This CDR3 is 15 amino acids long. V lost 3 bases to trimming and J lost 4 bases; unmatched junction nucleotides: 5. The CDR3 protein is CSASRASGRADTQYF. CDR3 sequence (DNA): TGCAGTGCTAGTAGGGCTAGCGGGAGGGCAGATACGCAGTATTTT.

The chain couples TRBV5-1 to TRBJ2-1; 14 nucleotides align to TRBD2. The CDR3 is made up of 17 amino acids. The J segment lost 3 bases and the V segment lost 4 bases, leaving 6 bases of the junction unmatched. The V gene's germline CDR1 is SGHRS and CDR2 YFSETQ. CDR3 protein: CASSRGLAGVNYNEQFF. DNA of the CDR3: TGCGCCAGCAGCCGGGGACTAGCGGGAGTAAACTACAATGAGCAGTTCTTC.

The chain has TRBV29-1 and TRBJ2-1, with D possibly matching TRBD1 (6 bases). V dropped 0 bases and J dropped 0 bases, with 15 bases sitting between them. The V gene's germline CDR1 is SQVTM and CDR2 ANQGSEA. The CDR3 is 17 amino acids. CDR3 region: CSVEDQGGRSSYNEQFF. In DNA form, the CDR3 reads TGCAGCGTTGAAGATCAAGGGGGACGGAGCTCCTACAATGAGCAGTTCTTC.

This clonotype was counted only a few times. The CDR3 sequence: CASSDHGQSPYEQYF. The CDR3 DNA reads as TGTGCCAGCAGCGACCATGGACAGAGTCCCTACGAGCAGTACTTC. The V call is TRBV7-9, the J call TRBJ2-7; D might be TRBD1 (6 bases). This CDR3 is 15 amino acids long. Germline CDR1 reads SEHNR; CDR2 reads FQNEAQ (reference sequence). V shed 5 bases and J shed 2 bases, with 16 bases lying between them. Full variable domain (rest looked up from reference TRBV7-9 and TRBJ2-7): DTGVSQNPRHKITKRGQNVTFRCDPISEHNRLYWYRQTLGQGPEFLTYFQNEAQLEKSRLLSDRFSAERPKGSFSTLEIQRTEQGDSAMYLCASSDHGQSPYEQYFGPGTRLTVT.

The V gene is TRBV4-1, the J gene TRBJ2-1; the match to TRBD2 covers 7 bases. The length of the CDR3 is 15 residues. The V gene end was trimmed by 1 base and the J gene end by 1 base; junction bases not matched to a gene: 1. Germline V gene lookup returns CDR1 MGHRA and CDR2 YSYEKL. For the CDR3, the DNA is TGCGCCAGCAGCCAAGGAGCGGGATCCTACAATGAGCAGTTCTTC. It is translated as CASSQGAGSYNEQFF.

This clonotype was detected only a few times. The chain carries TRBV7-9 and TRBJ2-1; weak D call: TRBD2 (6 bases). V lost 1 base and J 1 base, leaving 8 bases between the germline ends. This CDR3 comprises 15 residues. In germline, CDR1 is SEHNR, CDR2 FQNEAQ (reference sequence). The CDR3 spells CASSLDAGSYNEQFF. The CDR3 DNA reads as TGTGCCAGCAGCTTAGATGCGGGATCCTACAATGAGCAGTTCTTC.

V is TRBV25-1 and J is TRBJ2-1, with D unclear. The V and J ends lost 3 bases and 6 bases respectively, with 12 bases between them. Germline V gives CDR1 MGHDK, CDR2 SYGVNS. CDR3 length equals 14 residues. In DNA form, the CDR3 reads TGTGCCAGCAGTGACTTTAAGTTGATCAATGAGCAGTTCTTC. Translating it yields CASSDFKLINEQFF.

This clonotype occurred a few times. V gene TRBV20-1 combines with J gene TRBJ2-1, with TRBD2 matching 14 bases. Germline V gives CDR1 DFQATT, CDR2 SNEGSKA (reference sequence). V shed 5 bases, J shed 4 bases, and the junction held 7 bases outside the gene matches. The CDR3 is made up of 16 amino acids. The CDR3 sequence is CSAPTGTSGSYNEQFF. The DNA for the CDR3 is TGCAGTGCTCCCACCGGGACTAGCGGGAGTTACAATGAGCAGTTCTTC.

The chain is built from TRBV2 and TRBJ2-3, with D possibly being TRBD1 (5 bases). Per germline, CDR1 SNHLY and CDR2 FYNNEI. Trimming removed 2 bases at V and 3 bases at J, with 12 bases between. The CDR3 is made up of 15 amino acids. The CDR3 region has the DNA TGTGCCAGCAGTGAAAGGGGCCCAGGGACAGATACGCAGTATTTT. Its translation: CASSERGPGTDTQYF.

CDR3 in DNA: TGCGCCAGCAGCTACGGGACAGGGGCCCTTTCGGGCGAAAAACTGTTTTTT. It is translated as CASSYGTGALSGEKLFF. V gene TRBV4-1 combines with J gene TRBJ1-4; 10 bases are a match to TRBD1. Germline V CDR1 and CDR2: MGHRA, YSYEKL. The CDR3 spans 17 residues. The V segment lost 5 bases and the J segment 8 bases; nucleotides outside the gene matches: 14.

This clonotype has just a few counts. V usage is TRBV5-1 and J usage is TRBJ2-1, with TRBD2 matching 11 bases. V was pared by 6 bases and J by 9 bases, with 11 bases of the junction left unmatched. CDR3 length equals 15 residues. Germline V lookup: CDR1 SGHRS, CDR2 YFSETQ. Written as DNA, the CDR3 is TGCGCCAGCACTTATCTAGCGGGAGGAGATATTGAGCAGTTCTTC. This encodes CASTYLAGGDIEQFF. The entire variable domain, with the rest obtained from reference TRBV5-1 and TRBJ2-1, is as follows: KAGVTQTPRYLIKTRGQQVTLSCSPISGHRSVSWYQQTPGQGLQFLFEYFSETQRNKGNFPGRFSGRQFSNSRSEMNVSTLELGDSALYLCASTYLAGGDIEQFFGPGTRLTVL.

The rearrangement links TRBV6-1 to TRBJ1-2, with D unresolved. The CDR3 has 13 amino acids. In germline, CDR1 is MNHNS, CDR2 SASEGT. The V and J ends lost 3 bases and 2 bases respectively, with 7 bases between them. DNA of the CDR3: TGTGCCAGCAGTGATTGGCAGAACTATGGCTACACCTTC. Amino acid sequence: CASSDWQNYGYTF.